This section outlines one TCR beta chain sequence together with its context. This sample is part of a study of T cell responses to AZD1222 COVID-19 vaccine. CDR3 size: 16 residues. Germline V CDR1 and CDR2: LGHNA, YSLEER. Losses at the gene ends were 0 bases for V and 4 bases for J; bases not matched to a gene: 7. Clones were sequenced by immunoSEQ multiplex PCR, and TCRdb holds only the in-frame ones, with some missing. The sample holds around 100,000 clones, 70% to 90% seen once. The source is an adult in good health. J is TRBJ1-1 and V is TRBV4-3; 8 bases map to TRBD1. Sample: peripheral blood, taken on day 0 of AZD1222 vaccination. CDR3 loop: CASSQDLGQGITEAFF. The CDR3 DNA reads TGCGCCAGCAGCCAAGATCTCGGACAGGGAATCACTGAAGCTTTCTTT.